The 15 T cell receptor beta chains presented below share a single source sample, sequenced in a study of cytomegalovirus exposure and HLA in healthy donors. Vbeta (60) and Jbeta (13) primers were used in the PCR. The protocol was immunoSEQ multiplex PCR, while the TCRdb copy is restricted to in-frame clones and leaves out a portion. Of 80,000 to 100,000 clones listed, 60% to 80% are singletons. The sequenced material came from PBMCs. The receptor source for this set is a man aged 45-65 years in good health and CMV-seropositive.

This clone was counted a single time. The chain links TRBV11-1 to TRBJ2-5; 13 positions agree with TRBD2. This CDR3 contains 16 residues. CDR1 and CDR2 (germline): SGHAT, FQDESV (reference sequence). Trimming removed 5 bases from V and 5 bases from J; junction bases left unmatched: 8. DNA of the CDR3: TGTGCCAGCAGCCCCCGAACTAGCGGGGGGGTTGAGACCCAGTACTTC. Translation: CASSPRTSGGVETQYF.

As to this clone: At one boundary the junction diverges from the germline segment, which might be a read error. V usage is TRBV30 and J usage is TRBJ2-7; D is perhaps TRBD1 (5 bases). The CDR3 has 14 residues. From germline, CDR1 is GTSNPN and CDR2 SVGIG (reference sequence). CDR3 loop: CAWSGQGRSYDQYF. As DNA, the CDR3 is TGTGCCTGGAGTGGGCAGGGCCGTTCCTACGATCAGTACTTC. Full variable domain (missing parts from reference TRBV30 and TRBJ2-7): SQTIHQWPATLVQPVGSPLSLECTVEGTSNPNLYWYRQAAGRGLQLLFYSVGIGQISSEVPQNLSASRPQDRQFILSSKKLLLSDSGFYLCAWSGQGRSYDQYFGPGTRLTVT.

V gene TRBV13 combines with J gene TRBJ2-5, with D possibly TRBD2 on 7 matching bases. With 5 bases removed from V and 5 bases from J, the gap between germline ends came to 12 bases. CDR1 is PRHDT, CDR2 FYEKMQ, per germline (reference sequence). CDR3 size: 13 residues. The CDR3 spells CASSGGAGETQYF. Here the CDR3 DNA reads TGTGCCAGCAGCGGGGGGGCCGGTGAGACCCAGTACTTC.

Comments on this clone: One end of the junction fails to match germline, which may point to a read error. The chain combines TRBV7-9 with TRBJ2-3; TRBD1 matches at 8 bases. The CDR3 is made up of 15 amino acids. CDR1 SEHNR and CDR2 FQNEAQ come from the germline V gene (reference sequence). The CDR3 DNA sequence: TGTTCCAGCAGCTACGGGACAGGTAGCACAGATACGCAGTATTTT. It codes for CSSSYGTGSTDTQYF.

V and J are TRBV7-2 and TRBJ1-5; no clear D gene. Trimming stripped 1 base from V and 6 bases from J, with 10 bases between. CDR3 length equals 14 residues. Germline-derived CDR1 and CDR2 are SGHTA and FQGNSA. CDR3 in DNA: TGTGCCAGCAGCTTAGGTGGCGGCAGTCAGCCCCAGCATTTT. Its protein is CASSLGGGSQPQHF.

This clone was counted only a few times. V usage is TRBV5-8 and J usage is TRBJ1-2, with TRBD1 matching over 10 bases. Germline loops: CDR1 SGHTS, CDR2 YDEGEE. V was clipped by 4 bases and J by 3 bases; unmatched bases: 6. The CDR3 totals 15 residues. This CDR3 is CASSRAGTGDYGYTF. CDR3 bases: TGTGCCAGCAGCAGAGCCGGGACAGGGGACTATGGCTACACCTTC. Using reference TRBV5-8 and TRBJ1-2 for the parts outside the CDR3, the full variable domain is EAGVTQSPTHLIKTRGQQATLRCSPISGHTSVYWYQQALGLGLQFLLWYDEGEERNRGNFPPRFSGRQFPNYSSELNVNALELEDSALYLCASSRAGTGDYGYTFGSGTRLTVV.

This rearrangement joins TRBV6-1 to TRBJ1-1; D not certain. CDR1 MNHNS and CDR2 SASEGT come from the germline V gene. Trimming stripped 1 base from V and 10 bases from J, with 7 bases between. This CDR3 is 11 amino acids long. CDR3 coding DNA: TGTGCCAGCAGTGAAGTTAGGAGAGCTTTCTTT. It yields the protein CASSEVRRAFF.

The chain is built from TRBV19 and TRBJ2-5; D uncertain. The germline gives CDR1 LNHDA, CDR2 SQIVND (reference sequence). This CDR3 is built from 14 residues. The germline V and J ends were trimmed by 7 bases and 2 bases, with 14 bases remaining between them. CDR3 in DNA: TGTGCCAGTAAAGCAAGAACCCTACAAGAGACCCAGTACTTC. Its protein product is CASKARTLQETQYF.

The chain joins TRBV29-1 to TRBJ1-2; 7 bases match TRBD1. Unmatched junction bases numbered 5, after V lost 6 bases and J lost 4 bases. Germline CDR1 SQVTM, CDR2 ANQGSEA. The CDR3 contains 12 residues. The CDR3 nucleotides are TGCAGCGTCGGGACAGTCGGCTATGGCTACACCTTC. Protein: CSVGTVGYGYTF.

The genes are TRBV10-3 and TRBJ1-2; 7 nucleotides agree with TRBD1. In germline, CDR1 is ENHRY, CDR2 SYGVKD. The length of the CDR3 is 14 residues. V was pared by 3 bases and J by 4 bases, with 5 bases of the junction left unmatched. The CDR3 nucleotides read TGTGCCATCAGTGAAGTTCGGGACAGCTATGGCTACACCTTC. This sequence encodes CAISEVRDSYGYTF.

The chain links TRBV19 to TRBJ2-7, with D tentatively TRBD1 (5 bases). Germline V gives CDR1 LNHDA, CDR2 SQIVND (reference sequence). This CDR3 has 16 residues. Deletions cut 3 bases from V and 0 bases from J, with 15 bases between. The CDR3 DNA reads TGTGCCAGTAGTATCAGTTCCGTGGACAACTCCTACGAGCAGTACTTC. It specifies CASSISSVDNSYEQYF.

DNA for the CDR3: TGTGCCAGCAGTTACTTGTGGGGCGAGAGTGGCTACACCTTC. The encoded protein is CASSYLWGESGYTF. The chain carries TRBV6-5 and TRBJ1-2, with D possibly TRBD1 on 5 matching bases. The CDR3 consists of 14 residues. Germline V gene sequence: CDR1 MNHEY, CDR2 SVGAGI. Trimming pared 1 base from V and 7 bases from J, leaving 13 bases between.

Only one count was recorded for this clone. The chain links TRBV28 to TRBJ1-4; 7 bases are a match to TRBD1. The CDR3 has 16 amino acids. V lost 6 bases, J lost 4 bases, and 11 bases stayed unmatched. Germline lookup yields CDR1 MDHEN and CDR2 SYDVKM. CDR3 in amino acids: CASRPRQGRINEKLFF. CDR3 nucleotide sequence: TGTGCCAGCAGGCCGCGACAGGGCAGGATTAATGAAAAACTGTTTTTT.

Only one count was recorded for this clone. V and J are TRBV27 and TRBJ1-4, with D possibly being TRBD1 (6 bases). Germline CDR1 and CDR2: MNHEY and SMNVEV (reference sequence). The CDR3 has 15 residues. The V and J ends lost 0 bases and 7 bases respectively, with 12 bases between them. The CDR3 here is CASSLSSQGFEKLFF. The CDR3 nucleotides read TGTGCCAGCAGTTTATCCTCGCAGGGGTTTGAAAAACTGTTTTTT.

The V gene is TRBV6-1, the J gene TRBJ2-7; the D is unclear. There are 14 residues in the CDR3. Germline values: CDR1 MNHNS, CDR2 SASEGT. V lost 0 bases, J lost 0 bases, and 6 bases lay in between. The CDR3: CASSEAPGSYEQYF. The CDR3 DNA reads as TGTGCCAGCAGTGAAGCCCCAGGCTCCTACGAGCAGTACTTC.